The rows below give T cell receptor beta chains drawn from one sample of a study of CD4+ T cells in melanoma. The table came from immunoSEQ multiplex PCR; TCRdb's copy has only in-frame clones and leaves some out. The table lists some 16,000 clones, around 76% of them singletons. The specimen was cells from a culture (not recorded whether cultured in vitro). These receptors came from a human donor with melanoma. Both conserved end residues are part of each CDR3. D genes are given only for firm matches. Rows may omit the clone size; those that give it use once, few, many or a size class.

DNA: TGTGCCAGCAGTCTGATGGTTGGAACTAATGAAAAACTGTTTTTT
CDR3: CASSLMVGTNEKLFF
D: NA
J: TRBJ1-4
V: TRBV2
size: NA

DNA: TGTGCCACCAGGGACTTCTCCTATAATTCACCCCTCCACTTT
CDR3: CATRDFSYNSPLHF
D: NA
J: TRBJ1-6
V: TRBV15
size: NA

DNA: TGCGCCAGCAGCCAAAGTACTAGCGGGAGAACAGATACGCAGTATTTT
CDR3: CASSQSTSGRTDTQYF
D: TRBD2
J: TRBJ2-3
V: TRBV4-1
size: NA

DNA: TGTGCCAGTACCCTACAGGGGGCGAGTACTGAAGCTTTCTTT
CDR3: CASTLQGASTEAFF
D: TRBD1
J: TRBJ1-1
V: TRBV19
size: NA

DNA: TGTGCCAGCAACCTACATACGACAGGGCCGGTCAGTGGCTACACCTTC
CDR3: CASNLHTTGPVSGYTF
D: TRBD1
J: TRBJ1-2
V: TRBV2
size: NA

DNA: TGTGCCAGCAGCTTAAGAACAGGGAGTCCCTACGAGCAGTACTTC
CDR3: CASSLRTGSPYEQYF
D: NA
J: TRBJ2-7
V: TRBV11-2
size: NA

DNA: TGTGCCTACAGCACGGGGGCCCAGCCCCAGCATTTT
CDR3: CAYSTGAQPQHF
D: NA
J: TRBJ1-5
V: TRBV30
size: NA

DNA: TGTGCCAGCAGCCGCGGGGTAGCCCAGAGGGGAGATACGCAGTATTTT
CDR3: CASSRGVAQRGDTQYF
D: NA
J: TRBJ2-3
V: TRBV11-2
size: NA

DNA: TGTGCCAGCAGTTACTCTCGGCGCACAGGGAAGACTGAAGCTTTCTTT
CDR3: CASSYSRRTGKTEAFF
D: NA
J: TRBJ1-1
V: TRBV6-5
size: NA

DNA: TGTGCCAGCAGCGGTGCCGGGACAGGGGAGGTCGAGCAGTACTTC
CDR3: CASSGAGTGEVEQYF
D: TRBD1
J: TRBJ2-7
V: TRBV7-9
size: NA

DNA: TGTGCCAGCAGCCCCTTATCGGGTGCGACCTACAATGAGCAGTTCTTC
CDR3: CASSPLSGATYNEQFF
D: NA
J: TRBJ2-1
V: TRBV7-9
size: NA

DNA: TGCAGTGCTACTGACTCATTCGAGCAGTACTTC
CDR3: CSATDSFEQYF
D: NA
J: TRBJ2-7
V: TRBV20-1
size: NA

DNA: TGTGCCACCAGCAGGGACTCGGGGGCCGAGGTTTCACCCCTCCACTTT
CDR3: CATSRDSGAEVSPLHF
D: NA
J: TRBJ1-6
V: TRBV15
size: NA

DNA: TGTGCCAGCACGACTCATGGAAAGGCAGAGACCCAGTACTTC
CDR3: CASTTHGKAETQYF
D: NA
J: TRBJ2-5
V: TRBV2
size: NA

DNA: TGTGCCAGCACCGTAGGAGGGGCCAACGTCCTGACTTTC
CDR3: CASTVGGANVLTF
D: NA
J: TRBJ2-6
V: TRBV6-5
size: NA

DNA: TGCGCCAGCAGCTTGGCCGCGGGCAGTCCCGAAGCTTTCTTT
CDR3: CASSLAAGSPEAFF
D: NA
J: TRBJ1-1
V: TRBV5-1
size: NA

DNA: TGTGCCACCAGCAGAGGCCGGGACAGGGGGAAATTCGAGCAGTACTTC
CDR3: CATSRGRDRGKFEQYF
D: TRBD1
J: TRBJ2-7
V: TRBV15
size: once

DNA: TGTGCCAGCAGCTTACAGGGTGGGAACACTGAAGCTTTCTTT
CDR3: CASSLQGGNTEAFF
D: NA
J: TRBJ1-1
V: TRBV5-5
size: NA

DNA: TGCGCCAGCAGCCAGGCCCGACAGGGTTTTAATGAAAAACTGTTTTTT
CDR3: CASSQARQGFNEKLFF
D: TRBD1
J: TRBJ1-4
V: TRBV4-1
size: once

DNA: TGCGCCAGCAGCCAAGGGCAGGGGGGGCGTTATGGCTACACCTTC
CDR3: CASSQGQGGRYGYTF
D: TRBD1
J: TRBJ1-2
V: TRBV4-1
size: NA

DNA: TGTGCCACAAGCTCCAGGTTGGGGAGCGAGCAGTACTTC
CDR3: CATSSRLGSEQYF
D: NA
J: TRBJ2-7
V: TRBV2
size: few

DNA: TGTGCCAGCATCCCTCCCGGACAGGGAGGCTATGGCTACACCTTC
CDR3: CASIPPGQGGYGYTF
D: TRBD1
J: TRBJ1-2
V: TRBV6-1
size: NA

DNA: TGTGCCAGCAGTGAAGATTCAGGGGGCGCGAAGCCCCAGCATTTT
CDR3: CASSEDSGGAKPQHF
D: TRBD1
J: TRBJ1-5
V: TRBV2
size: few

DNA: TGTGCCAGCAGCTTAGCGGGGGCTATAGGTGTTGAGCAGTTCTTC
CDR3: CASSLAGAIGVEQFF
D: NA
J: TRBJ2-1
V: TRBV11-3
size: NA

DNA: TGTGCCAGCAGCCCTGACAGGCGGGTCGGACCCCTCCACTTT
CDR3: CASSPDRRVGPLHF
D: NA
J: TRBJ1-6
V: TRBV5-6
size: NA

DNA: TGTGCCAGCAGTGAGACAGGTTGGCAGTACTTC
CDR3: CASSETGWQYF
D: NA
J: TRBJ2-7
V: TRBV25-1
size: NA

DNA: TGCGCCAGCAGCCATTCCAGGGTTAGGACTGAAGCTTTCTTT
CDR3: CASSHSRVRTEAFF
D: NA
J: TRBJ1-1
V: TRBV4-1
size: NA

DNA: TGTGCCAGCAGCTTAGCGAGCAACCTTGGCGAGCAGTACTTC
CDR3: CASSLASNLGEQYF
D: NA
J: TRBJ2-7
V: TRBV11-2
size: NA

DNA: TGTGCCAGCAGCCGGGACCTCTCCTATGAAAAACTGTTTTTT
CDR3: CASSRDLSYEKLFF
D: NA
J: TRBJ1-4
V: TRBV11-2
size: once

DNA: TGTGCCACCACCGGGACAGGGACGGTACATGAGCAGTTCTTC
CDR3: CATTGTGTVHEQFF
D: TRBD1
J: TRBJ2-1
V: TRBV19
size: NA

DNA: TGTGCCAGCAGCTTTTTGGCTAACTATGGCTACACCTTC
CDR3: CASSFLANYGYTF
D: NA
J: TRBJ1-2
V: TRBV4-2
size: few

DNA: TGTGCCACCAGCAGGACCCCCAGGGGAGATCAAGAGACCCAGTACTTC
CDR3: CATSRTPRGDQETQYF
D: NA
J: TRBJ2-5
V: TRBV15
size: once

DNA: TGCGCCAGCAGCTTGACTAGCACAGATACGCAGTATTTT
CDR3: CASSLTSTDTQYF
D: NA
J: TRBJ2-3
V: TRBV5-1
size: NA

DNA: TGTGCCAGCAGCTTAAATAGACAGGAGTCATACTTC
CDR3: CASSLNRQESYF
D: NA
J: TRBJ2-7
V: TRBV7-2
size: NA

DNA: TGTGCCAGCAGGGGGGACTACCGATCCGATCAGCCCCAGCATTTT
CDR3: CASRGDYRSDQPQHF
D: NA
J: TRBJ1-5
V: TRBV6-1
size: NA

DNA: TGCGCCAGCAGAGTAGTCATCAGCTCCTACGAGCAGTACTTC
CDR3: CASRVVISSYEQYF
D: NA
J: TRBJ2-7
V: TRBV5-1
size: NA

DNA: TGTGCCAGCAGCTTAGCGGGACAGGGGTTCCCTCAGCCCCAGCATTTT
CDR3: CASSLAGQGFPQPQHF
D: TRBD1
J: TRBJ1-5
V: TRBV7-8
size: NA

DNA: TGTGCCAGCAGCCCTCGACTAGCGGGGGGAACCACAGATACGCAGTATTTT
CDR3: CASSPRLAGGTTDTQYF
D: TRBD2
J: TRBJ2-3
V: TRBV27
size: NA

DNA: TGTGCCAGCAGTGAGTCGGGATTGGGTGGCTACACCTTC
CDR3: CASSESGLGGYTF
D: NA
J: TRBJ1-2
V: TRBV2
size: NA

DNA: TGTGCCAGCAGCCCCACGGGGCGAGAGCAGTTCTTC
CDR3: CASSPTGREQFF
D: NA
J: TRBJ2-1
V: TRBV7-3
size: NA

DNA: TGCAGCGTTTCAGGGTTCTCCTACGAGCAGTACTTC
CDR3: CSVSGFSYEQYF
D: NA
J: TRBJ2-7
V: TRBV29-1
size: NA

DNA: TGTGCCAGCAGTGAAGAACCAGCAGACGCCTACGAGCAGTACTTC
CDR3: CASSEEPADAYEQYF
D: NA
J: TRBJ2-7
V: TRBV6-1
size: few

DNA: TGCAGCACAAAGGGGGACAGGGACTATGGCTACACCTTC
CDR3: CSTKGDRDYGYTF
D: TRBD1
J: TRBJ1-2
V: TRBV29-1
size: NA

DNA: TGTGCCAGCAGGAGAACGGCTACTTCGGATACGCAGTATTTT
CDR3: CASRRTATSDTQYF
D: NA
J: TRBJ2-3
V: TRBV2
size: few

DNA: TGCAGCGTGACCAGTACTGAAGCTTTCTTT
CDR3: CSVTSTEAFF
D: NA
J: TRBJ1-1
V: TRBV29-1
size: few